This paragraph covers one T cell receptor beta chain sequence. Its antigen is undetermined. Thyroid surgery was performed in patients who had received no treatment beforehand. In germline, CDR1 is SGHRS, CDR2 YFSETQ. Trimming removed 0 bases at V and 6 bases at J, with 24 bases between. The CDR3 runs to 18 residues. These data come from a study of metastatic and nonmetastatic thyroid tumors. As for the study in general: Repertoires were compared across blood and tumor or nodule tissue from malignant and benign thyroid patients.

Points from the study as a whole: Malignant thyroid tumors reportedly exceeded benign nodules significantly in TCR beta diversity, with the difference appearing in blood and tumor.

In the original workflow: Variation in CDR3 across clinicopathological groups served as the basis for constructing a distant-metastasis classifier in papillary thyroid cancer. TCRdb reprocessed the PCR reads via MiXCR. TCRdb's processing, not the authors', yielded these V and J calls. The sample has some 13,000 clones; about 27% are singletons. Sample: tumor tissue. The TCR comes from a female donor with papillary thyroid cancer or a benign thyroid nodule (not recorded which). Some clones in this sample may be carry-over from other donors' samples. The chain couples TRBV5-1 to TRBJ1-2, with a tentative D call TRBD1 (6 bases). The CDR3 is CASSLVQGMLAQENGYTF. For the CDR3, the DNA is TGCGCCAGCAGCTTGGTCCAGGGGATGTTAGCGCAAGAGAATGGCTACACCTTC.